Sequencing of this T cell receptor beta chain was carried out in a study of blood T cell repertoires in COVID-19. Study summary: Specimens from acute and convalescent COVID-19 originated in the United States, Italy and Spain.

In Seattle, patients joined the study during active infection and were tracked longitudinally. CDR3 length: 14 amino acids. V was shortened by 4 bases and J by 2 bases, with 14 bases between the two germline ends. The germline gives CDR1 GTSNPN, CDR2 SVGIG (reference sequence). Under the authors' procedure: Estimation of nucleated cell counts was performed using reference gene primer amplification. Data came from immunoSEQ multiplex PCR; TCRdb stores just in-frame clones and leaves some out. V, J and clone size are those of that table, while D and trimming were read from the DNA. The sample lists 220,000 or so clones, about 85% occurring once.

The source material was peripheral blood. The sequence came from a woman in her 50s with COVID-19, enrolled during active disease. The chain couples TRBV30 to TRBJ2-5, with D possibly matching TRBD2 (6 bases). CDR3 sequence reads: CAWTTAGWQETQYF. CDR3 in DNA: TGTGCCTGGACCACGGCGGGGTGGCAAGAGACCCAGTACTTC.